This T cell receptor beta chain was sequenced during a study of blood T cells in healthy people across ages. Next came a second PCR, run for roughly 7 to 12 cycles, which used a sample-barcoded 5' primer along with a J-beta primer mix. TCRdb recomputed calls from the 5' RACE reads with MiXCR, one row per CDR3 protein. The repertoire holds about 680,000 distinct CDR3 sequences, 49% seen once, with roughly 30% in the top ten. Germline CDR1 SGHNT, CDR2 YENEEA. The V end lost 1 base, the J end lost 8 bases, and 18 bases lay between the germline ends. The CDR3 extends over 16 amino acids. The source is a woman aged 55-75 years in good health. The source material was blood. This chain uses TRBV11-3 with TRBJ2-1; TRBD1 might be the D (7 bases). CDR3 in DNA: TGTGCCAGCAGCTTAGTGGGCAGGGGGGTTCCAGATGAGCAGTTCTTC. This translates into CASSLVGRGVPDEQFF.